The T cell receptor beta chain described here comes from a study of blood T cells in healthy people across ages. Study-wide background: Per every two T cells, about one barcoded beta molecule was captured by template switching.

V gave up 2 bases and J gave up 4 bases, with 8 bases separating them. The CDR3 has 13 residues. Germline V CDR1 and CDR2: MNHEY, SMNVEV (reference sequence). It was with a sample-barcoded 5' primer and a J-beta primer mix that a second PCR of about 6 to 12 cycles was run. TCRdb re-called the 5' RACE reads with MiXCR, one entry per CDR3 protein. Here the sample spans some 1.8 million distinct CDR3 sequences, about two fifths being singletons. Study-wide points: Donor CMV status, an unknown factor, possibly confounded changes in expanded clonotypes. Per-million-T-cell TCR beta diversity fell roughly linearly with age.

Concerning this clonotype itself: Its specificity is unknown.

The sample was blood. The rearrangement uses TRBV27 and TRBJ1-2, with D hard to call. The TCR originated in a human donor in good health. The CDR3 loop is CASSLRATYGYTF. CDR3 DNA sequence: TGTGCCAGCAGTTTACGAGCCACCTATGGCTACACCTTC.